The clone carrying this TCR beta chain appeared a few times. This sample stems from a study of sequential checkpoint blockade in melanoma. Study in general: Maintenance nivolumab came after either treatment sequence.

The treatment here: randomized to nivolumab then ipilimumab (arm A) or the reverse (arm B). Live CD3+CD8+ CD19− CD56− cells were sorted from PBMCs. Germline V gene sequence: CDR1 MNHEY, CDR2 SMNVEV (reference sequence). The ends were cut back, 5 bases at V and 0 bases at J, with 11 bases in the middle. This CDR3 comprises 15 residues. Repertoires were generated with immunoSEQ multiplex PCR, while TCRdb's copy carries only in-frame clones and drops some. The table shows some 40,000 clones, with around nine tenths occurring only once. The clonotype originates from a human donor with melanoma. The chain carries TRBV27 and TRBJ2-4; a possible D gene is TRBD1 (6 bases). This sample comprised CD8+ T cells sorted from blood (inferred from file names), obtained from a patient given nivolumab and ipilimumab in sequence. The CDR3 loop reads CASSPLGGAKNIQYF. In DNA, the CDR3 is TGTGCCAGCAGTCCCTTAGGGGGAGCCAAAAACATTCAGTACTTC.